The rows below give T cell receptor beta chains drawn from one sample of a study of CD8+ T cells in alopecia areata. Assay used: immunoSEQ multiplex PCR; TCRdb lists only in-frame clones, some missing. The sample lists fewer than 250,000 clones, 50% to 60% occurring once. This material consisted of CD4+ T cells sorted from blood, taken at week 0. The receptors here all came from a human donor with alopecia areata. The CDR3 runs from the conserved cysteine through the conserved F or W. The D gene is left open where the match is weak. Rows give clone size only sometimes, using once, few, many, or a class for an expanded clone.

>TRBV29-1|-|TRBJ1-5|-
CSVSTGANQPQHF
TGCAGCGTTTCGACAGGTGCCAATCAGCCCCAGCATTTT
>TRBV29-1|few|TRBJ2-2|-
CSVSGLYTGELFF
TGCAGCGTATCGGGCCTTTACACCGGGGAGCTGTTTTTT
>TRBV7-7|-|TRBJ2-2|TRBD1
CASSPRTGNTGELFF
TGTGCTAGCAGCCCGCGGACAGGGAACACCGGGGAGCTGTTTTTT
>TRBV7-9|-|TRBJ1-2|-
CASSLDRRGYGYTF
TGTGCCAGCAGCTTAGATCGCAGGGGCTATGGCTACACCTTC
>TRBV27|few|TRBJ2-4|-
CASSLSGVAKNIQYF
TGTGCCAGCAGTTTATCGGGAGTTGCCAAAAACATTCAGTACTTC
>TRBV4-2|few|TRBJ2-7|TRBD2
CASSYGLAVYEQYF
TGTGCCAGCAGCTACGGACTAGCGGTCTACGAGCAGTACTTC
>TRBV29-1|few|TRBJ1-2|-
CSATGGFGYTF
TGCAGCGCCACGGGCGGGTTCGGCTACACCTTC
>TRBV30|-|TRBJ2-6|-
CAWRPQGTGANVLTF
TGTGCCTGGAGGCCCCAGGGTACTGGGGCCAACGTCCTGACTTTC
>TRBV5-1|once|TRBJ2-1|-
CASSSRVSSYNEQFF
TGCGCCAGCAGCTCCAGGGTAAGCTCCTACAATGAGCAGTTCTTC
>TRBV7-9|few|TRBJ2-1|-
CASSLLTPAKRNEQFF
TGTGCCAGCAGCCTCCTAACTCCTGCCAAACGCAATGAGCAGTTCTTC